This is a list of T cell receptor beta chains from one sample in a study of T-cell reconstitution after alpha-beta-depleted transplantation in children. MiXCR was run by TCRdb on the PCR reads, yielding one entry per CDR3 protein. This sample has about 400,000 distinct CDR3 sequences; around 21% occur once, and the top ten carry around 3.9%. The material sequenced was PBMCs from the stem cell graft donor, taken from the stem cell graft. Receptor source: a human donor who donated a stem cell graft to a child with acute myeloid leukemia. The CDR3 runs from the conserved cysteine through the conserved F or W. The D gene is left open where the match is weak. Only some rows state a clone size, as once, few, many or a class for expanded clones.

d_call: -
v_call: TRBV6-1
clone_size: -
j_call: TRBJ1-5
cdr3_nt: TGTGCCAGCAGTGATTGGGGTGATCAGCCCCAGCATTTT
cdr3_aa: CASSDWGDQPQHF

d_call: TRBD1
v_call: TRBV12-3/TRBV12-4
clone_size: -
j_call: TRBJ1-6
cdr3_nt: TGTGCCAGCAGAAGGACAGGGTATAATTCACCCCTCCACTTT
cdr3_aa: CASRRTGYNSPLHF

d_call: -
v_call: TRBV6-5
clone_size: many
j_call: TRBJ1-1
cdr3_nt: TGTGCCAGCAGCCGAGGGGAGGGACTTGAAGCTTTCTTT
cdr3_aa: CASSRGEGLEAFF

d_call: -
v_call: TRBV5-1
clone_size: few
j_call: TRBJ2-2
cdr3_nt: TGCGCCAGCAGCGCCCGGGACGGACACACCGGGGAGCTGTTTTTT
cdr3_aa: CASSARDGHTGELFF

d_call: -
v_call: TRBV6-2/TRBV6-3
clone_size: -
j_call: TRBJ2-1
cdr3_nt: TGTGCCAGCACCCGCATCCCGGGACGGACCTACAATGAGCAGTTCTTC
cdr3_aa: CASTRIPGRTYNEQFF

d_call: TRBD2
v_call: TRBV11-2
clone_size: -
j_call: TRBJ2-3
cdr3_nt: TGTGCCAGCAGCTTAGTCGCGGGAGGTCTCACAGATACGCAGTATTTT
cdr3_aa: CASSLVAGGLTDTQYF

d_call: TRBD2
v_call: TRBV6-5
clone_size: -
j_call: TRBJ2-1
cdr3_nt: TGTGCCAGCAGTTACATTGCGGGAGGGAAGAATGAGCAGTTCTTC
cdr3_aa: CASSYIAGGKNEQFF

d_call: TRBD1
v_call: TRBV7-9
clone_size: -
j_call: TRBJ2-1
cdr3_nt: TGTGCCAGCAGGACCGGGACAGGCGCCTACAATGAGCAGTTCTTC
cdr3_aa: CASRTGTGAYNEQFF

d_call: TRBD2
v_call: TRBV10-3
clone_size: -
j_call: TRBJ2-7
cdr3_nt: TGTGCCATCAGTGATGGGCTAGCGGGAGGCCCTTACAGCTCCTACGAGCAGTACTTC
cdr3_aa: CAISDGLAGGPYSSYEQYF

d_call: TRBD2
v_call: TRBV9
clone_size: -
j_call: TRBJ2-1
cdr3_nt: TGTGCCAGCAGCCTACCCCTAGCGGGAGGTCCGGATTACAATGAGCAGTTCTTC
cdr3_aa: CASSLPLAGGPDYNEQFF

d_call: -
v_call: TRBV12-3/TRBV12-4
clone_size: few
j_call: TRBJ2-1
cdr3_nt: TGTGCCAGCAGTTTAAGGGGGGCTAGCGCGACGCCGGGGGAGCAGTTCTTC
cdr3_aa: CASSLRGASATPGEQFF

d_call: -
v_call: TRBV20-1
clone_size: -
j_call: TRBJ2-3
cdr3_nt: TGCAGTGCTAGAGATCGGATCACAGATACGCAGTATTTT
cdr3_aa: CSARDRITDTQYF

d_call: TRBD1
v_call: TRBV11-2
clone_size: few
j_call: TRBJ1-3
cdr3_nt: TGTGCCAGCAGCTCGCCCAGGGGGTCTGGAAACACCATATATTTT
cdr3_aa: CASSSPRGSGNTIYF

d_call: TRBD1
v_call: TRBV20-1
clone_size: many
j_call: TRBJ2-7
cdr3_nt: TGCAGTGCTACGCAATTCGGACAGGTAACATCCGTCGAGCAGTACTTC
cdr3_aa: CSATQFGQVTSVEQYF

d_call: -
v_call: TRBV20-1
clone_size: many
j_call: TRBJ2-1
cdr3_nt: TGCAGTGCTAGAGTCAAGAACACGGGGTGGAATGAGCAGTTCTTC
cdr3_aa: CSARVKNTGWNEQFF

d_call: TRBD1
v_call: TRBV28
clone_size: -
j_call: TRBJ2-1
cdr3_nt: TGTGCCAGCAGTTCTGGCCGGGACAGGGACCCCAATGAGCAGTTCTTC
cdr3_aa: CASSSGRDRDPNEQFF

d_call: -
v_call: TRBV28
clone_size: few
j_call: TRBJ1-6
cdr3_nt: TGTGCCAGCAGCCTCGCGGGACGTACGAATTCACCCCTCCACTTT
cdr3_aa: CASSLAGRTNSPLHF

d_call: -
v_call: TRBV10-3
clone_size: many
j_call: TRBJ1-1
cdr3_nt: TGTGCCATCAGTGAAGAGACAGGTCGAGCTTTCTTT
cdr3_aa: CAISEETGRAFF

d_call: -
v_call: TRBV21-1
clone_size: -
j_call: TRBJ2-3
cdr3_nt: TGTGCCAGCAGCAAAGCGGTTCTAGCGGGAGTCACAGATACGCAGTATTTT
cdr3_aa: CASSKAVLAGVTDTQYF

d_call: TRBD1
v_call: TRBV6-1
clone_size: -
j_call: TRBJ2-5
cdr3_nt: TGTGCCAGCAGTGTCAACAGGGGGAAAGAGACCCAGTACTTC
cdr3_aa: CASSVNRGKETQYF

d_call: -
v_call: TRBV20-1
clone_size: -
j_call: TRBJ2-7
cdr3_nt: TGCAGTGGAGCACGTAGCTCCTACGAGCAGTACTTC
cdr3_aa: CSGARSSYEQYF

d_call: -
v_call: TRBV6-5
clone_size: few
j_call: TRBJ2-2
cdr3_nt: TGTGCCAGCAGTTATCAGACCGGGGAGCTGTTTTTT
cdr3_aa: CASSYQTGELFF

d_call: -
v_call: TRBV5-5
clone_size: -
j_call: TRBJ2-6
cdr3_nt: TGTGCCAGCAGCTTGGGGCCGACTGGGGCCAACGTCCTGACTTTC
cdr3_aa: CASSLGPTGANVLTF

d_call: TRBD1
v_call: TRBV29-1
clone_size: -
j_call: TRBJ2-3
cdr3_nt: TGCAGCGTGTCTGACAGGGTCAACACAGATACGCAGTATTTT
cdr3_aa: CSVSDRVNTDTQYF

d_call: TRBD1
v_call: TRBV20-1
clone_size: -
j_call: TRBJ1-4
cdr3_nt: TGCAGTGGGACGGGACAGGCTAATGAAAAACTGTTTTTT
cdr3_aa: CSGTGQANEKLFF

d_call: -
v_call: TRBV12-3/TRBV12-4
clone_size: many
j_call: TRBJ2-2
cdr3_nt: TGTGCCAGCAGATACTCCGGGGAGCTGTTTTTT
cdr3_aa: CASRYSGELFF

d_call: TRBD2
v_call: TRBV29-1
clone_size: -
j_call: TRBJ2-7
cdr3_nt: TGCAGCGTTGAAGGGGAGGGGTACGAGCAGTACTTC
cdr3_aa: CSVEGEGYEQYF

d_call: -
v_call: TRBV10-3
clone_size: -
j_call: TRBJ2-2
cdr3_nt: TGTGCCATCAGGGATCAAGGAGGTCGGTACACCGGGGAGCTGTTTTTT
cdr3_aa: CAIRDQGGRYTGELFF

d_call: -
v_call: TRBV12-3/TRBV12-4
clone_size: -
j_call: TRBJ2-7
cdr3_nt: TGTGCCAGCGGGCTAGGGGCGGAGCAGTACTTC
cdr3_aa: CASGLGAEQYF

d_call: TRBD2
v_call: TRBV11-2
clone_size: once
j_call: TRBJ2-3
cdr3_nt: TGTGCCAGCAGCTTAGACCCGGGACTAGCGGGAATAACAGATACGCAGTATTTT
cdr3_aa: CASSLDPGLAGITDTQYF

d_call: TRBD2
v_call: TRBV24-1
clone_size: few
j_call: TRBJ2-7
cdr3_nt: TGTGCCACCAGCGATTCGACTAGCGGGAGAGAGCAGTACTTC
cdr3_aa: CATSDSTSGREQYF

d_call: -
v_call: TRBV27
clone_size: few
j_call: TRBJ2-3
cdr3_nt: TGTGCCAGCAGGCCTGGGGGGCTGGTAAGCACAGATACGCAGTATTTT
cdr3_aa: CASRPGGLVSTDTQYF

d_call: -
v_call: TRBV5-1
clone_size: -
j_call: TRBJ2-5
cdr3_nt: TGCGCCAGCAGCTTCCCCCCGCAGCCCCAGTACTTC
cdr3_aa: CASSFPPQPQYF

d_call: TRBD2
v_call: TRBV10-3
clone_size: -
j_call: TRBJ2-7
cdr3_nt: TGTGCCATCAGTGACACCGAGCTAGCGGGAGGATACTACGAGCAGTACTTC
cdr3_aa: CAISDTELAGGYYEQYF

d_call: TRBD2
v_call: TRBV7-2
clone_size: once
j_call: TRBJ2-5
cdr3_nt: TGTGCCAGCAGCGCACCTAGCGGGAGCTTGGAGACCCAGTACTTC
cdr3_aa: CASSAPSGSLETQYF

d_call: -
v_call: TRBV12-3/TRBV12-4
clone_size: few
j_call: TRBJ1-3
cdr3_nt: TGTGCCAGCAGTCCTCCTGGGTATTCTGGAAACACCATATATTTT
cdr3_aa: CASSPPGYSGNTIYF

d_call: TRBD2
v_call: TRBV5-1
clone_size: -
j_call: TRBJ2-1
cdr3_nt: TGCGCCAGCAGCCGCCAAGGACTAGCGGGAGATCAGGATGAGCAGTTCTTC
cdr3_aa: CASSRQGLAGDQDEQFF

d_call: TRBD2
v_call: TRBV6-5
clone_size: -
j_call: TRBJ2-1
cdr3_nt: TGTGCCAGCAGTTATGGGACTAGCGGCCACAATGAGCAGTTCTTC
cdr3_aa: CASSYGTSGHNEQFF

d_call: -
v_call: TRBV27
clone_size: few
j_call: TRBJ2-1
cdr3_nt: TGTGCCAGCAGTTCAAGGGGTGTCAATGAGCAGTTCTTC
cdr3_aa: CASSSRGVNEQFF

d_call: -
v_call: TRBV4-2
clone_size: -
j_call: TRBJ2-1
cdr3_nt: TGTGCCAGCAGCCAAGAGAGCCCCCTTGGATCCTACAATGAGCAGTTCTTC
cdr3_aa: CASSQESPLGSYNEQFF

d_call: -
v_call: TRBV7-9
clone_size: -
j_call: TRBJ2-1
cdr3_nt: TGTGCCAGCAGCTTAGATGTGATAGGGGCTTACAATGAGCAGTTCTTC
cdr3_aa: CASSLDVIGAYNEQFF

d_call: TRBD2
v_call: TRBV10-3
clone_size: many
j_call: TRBJ2-1
cdr3_nt: TGTGCCATCAGTGAGTCGAGTAGCGGGGGCTCCTACAATGAGCAGTTCTTC
cdr3_aa: CAISESSSGGSYNEQFF

d_call: TRBD1
v_call: TRBV6-2/TRBV6-3
clone_size: many
j_call: TRBJ2-1
cdr3_nt: TGTGCCAGCCTTTCAGGGGGATACAATGAGCAGTTCTTC
cdr3_aa: CASLSGGYNEQFF

d_call: TRBD1
v_call: TRBV10-3
clone_size: many
j_call: TRBJ1-4
cdr3_nt: TGTGCCATCAGTATCGGTGGACAGGAAAATGAAAAACTGTTTTTT
cdr3_aa: CAISIGGQENEKLFF

d_call: TRBD2
v_call: TRBV20-1
clone_size: few
j_call: TRBJ2-1
cdr3_nt: TGCTGTGCCCTCCCCCAGCGGGGAGGTTACAATGAGCAGTTCTTC
cdr3_aa: CCALPQRGGYNEQFF

d_call: TRBD2
v_call: TRBV10-3
clone_size: -
j_call: TRBJ2-3
cdr3_nt: TGTGCCATCAGTGACCAGCGGGAGTTACCCACAGATACGCAGTATTTT
cdr3_aa: CAISDQRELPTDTQYF